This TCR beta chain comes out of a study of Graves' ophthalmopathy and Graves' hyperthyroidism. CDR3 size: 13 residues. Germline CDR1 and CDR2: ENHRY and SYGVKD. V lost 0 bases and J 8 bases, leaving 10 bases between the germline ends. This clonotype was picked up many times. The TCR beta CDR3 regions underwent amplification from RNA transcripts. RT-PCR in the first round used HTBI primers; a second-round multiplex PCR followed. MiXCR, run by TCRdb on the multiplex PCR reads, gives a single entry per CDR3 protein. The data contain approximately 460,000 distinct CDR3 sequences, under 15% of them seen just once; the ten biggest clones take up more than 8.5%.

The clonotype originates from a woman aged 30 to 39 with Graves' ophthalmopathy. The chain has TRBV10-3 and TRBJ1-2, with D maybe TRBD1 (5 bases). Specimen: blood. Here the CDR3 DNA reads TGTGCCATCAGTGAGTCTTCAGGGAACGGCTACACCTTC. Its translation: CAISESSGNGYTF.